This TCR beta chain appears in the sequencing data of a study of T-cell memory formation after mild COVID-19. Study-wide points: In second-wave clones peaking day 37, SARS-CoV-2 specificity remained unconfirmed.

Per the germline V gene, CDR1 is SGHRS and CDR2 is YFSETQ. This CDR3 has 11 amino acids. Trimming removed 4 bases from V and 7 bases from J, with 6 bases in between. From 5'RACE with constant-segment primers came TCR alpha and TCR beta cDNA libraries that carried sample barcodes and UMIs. TCRdb passed the 5' RACE reads through MiXCR, listing each CDR3 protein once. This sample has roughly 560,000 distinct CDR3 sequences, with roughly 22% found just once. Concerning this clonotype: Its antigen remains unknown.

The sample taken for sequencing was PBMCs or a T cell subset sorted from them (not recorded which). This receptor was taken from an adult woman who had mild COVID-19 (a few samples of this study predate the infection). Cell type and time point are not known. The chain couples TRBV5-1 to TRBJ2-1; unclear D gene. The CDR3 coding sequence is TGCGCCAGCAGCGCTCTAAATGAGCAGTTCTTC. Its translation: CASSALNEQFF.